A selection of T cell receptor beta chains follows, all from one sample in a study of T cell clonotyping in hematopoietic cell transplantation. The table came from immunoSEQ multiplex PCR; TCRdb's copy has only in-frame clones and leaves some out. The sample includes some 15,000 clones, roughly 88% of them seen just once. The specimen was peripheral blood mononuclear cells. The receptors stem from a man in his fifties in good health. Some clones in this sample may be carry-over from other donors' samples. Both conserved end residues are part of each CDR3. A D gene is named only where the DNA matches it firmly. Where a row states a size, it is once, few, many or the class of an expanded clone; other rows omit it.

>16|.|TRBD2|TRBJ2-5|TRBV2
TGTGCCAGCAGTGATAGAGGCGGGGGTGCCCTTGAGACCCAGTACTTC
CASSDRGGGALETQYF
>14|few|.|TRBJ1-1|TRBV5-1
TGCGCCAGCAGCTTGAACGGGGGCAACACTGAAGCTTTCTTT
CASSLNGGNTEAFF
>13|once|.|TRBJ2-7|TRBV7-9
TGTGCCAGCAGCTTAGGGGATTTGTACGAGCAGTACTTC
CASSLGDLYEQYF
>15|.|.|TRBJ2-7|TRBV4-1
TGCGCCAGCAGCCAACCAACTAGCCGCTCCTACGAGCAGTACTTC
CASSQPTSRSYEQYF
>14|.|.|TRBJ1-2|TRBV30
TGTGCCTGGAGGAGGGGGGTACAGAGCTATGGCTACACCTTC
CAWRRGVQSYGYTF
>14|once|TRBD1|TRBJ2-3|TRBV28
TGTGCCAGCAGTGACAGGGCTAGCACAGATACGCAGTATTTT
CASSDRASTDTQYF
>16|.|.|TRBJ1-6|TRBV2
TGTGCCAGCACCCCAGGCGGAGGAACTTATAATTCACCCCTCCACTTT
CASTPGGGTYNSPLHF
>15|.|.|TRBJ2-2|TRBV7-9
TGTGCCAGCAGCAGGGCCCTAGCTGCCACCGGGGAGCTGTTTTTT
CASSRALAATGELFF
>13|.|.|TRBJ1-2|TRBV30
TGTGCCTGGAACCTGAGGTCGTCCCATGGCTACACCTTC
CAWNLRSSHGYTF
>15|.|.|TRBJ2-2|TRBV30
TGTGCCTGGAGGACGGGTGGTCCGAGCACCGGGGAGCTGTTTTTT
CAWRTGGPSTGELFF
>14|.|TRBD1|TRBJ1-5|TRBV5-1
TGCGCCAGCAGCTTGGAGGGGGCCGGTCAGCCCCAGCATTTT
CASSLEGAGQPQHF
>15|.|TRBD1|TRBJ1-4|TRBV28
TGTGCCAGCAGCTCGGACAGGGGGCCGGATGAAAAACTGTTTTTT
CASSSDRGPDEKLFF
>16|.|.|TRBJ2-3|TRBV5-4
TGTGCCAGCAGCTTGAGGCTAGCGCAAAGCACAGATACGCAGTATTTT
CASSLRLAQSTDTQYF
>14|.|.|TRBJ1-6|TRBV9
TGTGCCAGCAGCGTAGGCCCCGGTGTTTCACCCCTCCACTTT
CASSVGPGVSPLHF
>12|few|.|TRBJ1-1|TRBV11-1
TGTGCCAGCACCCGACCGGGTCCTGAAGCTTTCTTT
CASTRPGPEAFF
>14|.|.|TRBJ1-1|TRBV7-9
TGTGCCAGCAGCTTAGATTCGGGGCGAGCTGAAGCTTTCTTT
CASSLDSGRAEAFF
>12|.|.|TRBJ2-7|TRBV30
TGTGCCTTGGAGGACGGTCCCTACGAGCAGTACTTC
CALEDGPYEQYF
>13|.|.|TRBJ1-5|TRBV30
TGTGCCTGGAGCCCGGGTGGAGACCAGCCCCAGCATTTT
CAWSPGGDQPQHF
>15|once|TRBD2|TRBJ2-4|TRBV9
TGTGCCAGCAGCCCTAGCGGGTTGGCCAAAAACATTCAGTACTTC
CASSPSGLAKNIQYF
>13|few|.|TRBJ1-3|TRBV19
TGTGCCAGTATTTCCCTCTCTGGAAACACCATATATTTT
CASISLSGNTIYF
>16|.|TRBD1|TRBJ1-1|TRBV7-2
TGTGCCAGCAGCCCCGGGACAGGGGGCAGCGGCACTGAAGCTTTCTTT
CASSPGTGGSGTEAFF
>11|.|.|TRBJ2-3|TRBV28
TGTGCCAGCAGTGTGGACGTCAGGTGGTATTTT
CASSVDVRWYF
>16|few|TRBD1|TRBJ1-2|TRBV19
TGTGCCAGTAGTATTTCCCTCGGGACAGGGAACTATGGCTACACCTTC
CASSISLGTGNYGYTF
>11|.|.|TRBJ1-2|TRBV4-2
TGTGCCAGCAGCCATGAAGAGGGGAACACCTTC
CASSHEEGNTF
>12|few|.|TRBJ2-7|TRBV28
TGTGCCAGCGGACCAGGGTCCCACGAGCAGTACTTC
CASGPGSHEQYF
>17|.|.|TRBJ2-6|TRBV7-8
TGTGCCAGCAGCTCGACAGGTTCCTACTCTGGGGCCAACGTCCTGACTTTC
CASSSTGSYSGANVLTF